A selection of T cell receptor beta chains follows, all from one sample in a study of CD8 T cells in Susac syndrome. TCRdb reprocessed the immunoSEQ multiplex PCR reads with MiXCR, giving one entry per CDR3 protein. In the table there are some 130,000 distinct CDR3 sequences, 85% to 95% of which are singletons. Sequenced input: CD8+ T cells from PBMCs. These receptor sequences come from a human donor with Susac syndrome. The CDR3 runs from the conserved cysteine through the conserved F or W. A D gene is named only where the DNA matches it firmly. Rows may omit the clone size; those that give it use once, few, many or a size class.

d_call,j_call,clone_size,v_call,cdr3_aa,cdr3_nt
-,TRBJ1-2,-,TRBV29-1,CSVEDPTVNYGYTF,TGCAGCGTTGAAGACCCTACAGTAAACTATGGCTACACCTTC
-,TRBJ1-2,-,TRBV12-3/TRBV12-4,CASSLDWYRADYYGYTF,TGTGCCAGCAGTTTAGATTGGTATAGGGCAGATTACTATGGCTACACCTTC
-,TRBJ2-2,-,TRBV7-8,CASSLDFRTGELFF,TGTGCCAGCAGCTTAGATTTCCGCACCGGGGAGCTGTTTTTT
-,TRBJ2-7,-,TRBV28,CASSFRYNYEQYF,TGTGCCAGCAGTTTTCGTTACAACTACGAGCAGTACTTC
-,TRBJ2-1,-,TRBV7-8,CASSLEGFRNEQFF,TGTGCCAGCAGCTTGGAGGGATTCCGCAATGAGCAGTTCTTC
TRBD2,TRBJ2-1,-,TRBV24-1,CATSDLAGDQANEQFF,TGTGCCACCAGTGATTTGGCGGGAGATCAGGCCAATGAGCAGTTCTTC
TRBD1,TRBJ2-1,-,TRBV7-9,CASSGQGYEQFF,TGTGCCAGCAGCGGACAGGGTTATGAGCAGTTCTTC
-,TRBJ1-1,-,TRBV20-1,CSARDPGLPMNTEAFF,TGCAGTGCTAGAGATCCCGGGCTCCCTATGAACACTGAAGCTTTCTTT
TRBD1,TRBJ2-2,-,TRBV10-3,CAISGGTANTGELFF,TGTGCCATCAGTGGGGGGACAGCGAACACCGGGGAGCTGTTTTTT
-,TRBJ1-2,-,TRBV20-1,CSATGDITAGGYTF,TGCAGTGCTACTGGGGACATCACGGCAGGGGGCTACACCTTC
-,TRBJ2-7,-,TRBV7-6,CASSLATGYEQYF,TGTGCCAGCAGCTTAGCGACAGGATACGAGCAGTACTTC
-,TRBJ1-5,-,TRBV20-1,CSARRQGNQPQHF,TGCAGTGCTAGGCGCCAGGGAAATCAGCCCCAGCATTTT
-,TRBJ1-1,-,TRBV9,CASSGTRDTEAFF,TGTGCCAGCAGCGGAACTCGGGACACTGAAGCTTTCTTT
-,TRBJ2-7,-,TRBV4-1,CASSHQGTYEQYF,TGCGCCAGCAGCCACCAGGGAACCTACGAGCAGTACTTC
TRBD1,TRBJ1-5,few,TRBV25-1,CASSEGTGDQPQHF,TGTGCCAGCAGTGAAGGCACAGGGGATCAGCCCCAGCATTTT
TRBD2,TRBJ2-7,-,TRBV5-1,CASSLDGLAASYEQYF,TGCGCCAGCAGCTTGGATGGACTAGCGGCTTCCTACGAGCAGTACTTC
TRBD1,TRBJ1-1,-,TRBV27,CASSFVQGAREAFF,TGTGCCAGCAGTTTCGTACAGGGGGCCAGGGAAGCTTTCTTT
-,TRBJ1-1,-,TRBV4-2,CASSQSAGGTEAFF,TGTGCCAGCAGCCAGTCCGCGGGGGGCACTGAAGCTTTCTTT
-,TRBJ1-3,-,TRBV5-6,CASSVGNSGNTIYF,TGTGCCAGCAGTGTGGGAAACTCTGGAAACACCATATATTTT
-,TRBJ1-1,-,TRBV20-1,CSARSYGTWGTGGIEAFF,TGCAGTGCTAGATCCTATGGGACGTGGGGTACGGGGGGAATTGAAGCTTTCTTT
TRBD2,TRBJ2-1,-,TRBV19,CASSISSGSLFYNEQFF,TGTGCCAGTAGTATTAGTAGCGGGAGCCTTTTCTACAATGAGCAGTTCTTC
TRBD2,TRBJ2-3,once,TRBV27,CASSAPSGMPDTQYF,TGTGCCAGCAGTGCCCCTAGCGGGATGCCAGATACGCAGTATTTT
-,TRBJ1-2,-,TRBV29-1,CSAPGGATNYGYTF,TGCAGCGCCCCGGGGGGGGCTACTAACTATGGCTACACCTTC
-,TRBJ2-6,-,TRBV27,CASSLGGSGANVLTF,TGTGCCAGCAGTTTGGGGGGCTCAGGGGCCAACGTCCTGACTTTC
-,TRBJ2-7,-,TRBV4-1,CASSQEISDTGSYEQYF,TGCGCCAGCAGCCAAGAGATCTCGGATACGGGTTCGTACGAGCAGTACTTC
-,TRBJ2-1,-,TRBV29-1,CSDYSYNEQFF,TGCAGCGACTATTCCTACAATGAGCAGTTCTTC
TRBD2,TRBJ2-1,-,TRBV2,CASRQSSGRAIDEQFF,TGTGCCAGCAGGCAGTCTAGCGGGAGGGCCATAGATGAGCAGTTCTTC
-,TRBJ1-5,-,TRBV12-3/TRBV12-4,CASSPQGHQPQHF,TGTGCCAGCAGTCCACAGGGTCATCAGCCCCAGCATTTT
-,TRBJ2-1,-,TRBV25-1,CASSEYFRRERDNEQFF,TGTGCCAGCAGTGAATACTTTCGTCGGGAGAGGGACAATGAGCAGTTCTTC
TRBD1,TRBJ1-5,-,TRBV10-3,CAISEPAPGQGSNQPQHF,TGTGCCATCAGTGAACCCGCACCCGGACAGGGTTCCAATCAGCCCCAGCATTTT
TRBD1,TRBJ2-7,-,TRBV20-1,CSAPGTGFGEQYF,TGCAGTGCACCCGGGACAGGGTTTGGCGAGCAGTACTTC
-,TRBJ2-1,-,TRBV5-6,CASSFLGTRYNEQFF,TGTGCCAGCAGCTTCCTGGGGACCAGGTACAATGAGCAGTTCTTC
-,TRBJ1-2,-,TRBV18,CASSRSFEQLYGYTF,TGTGCCAGCTCACGGTCCTTTGAACAACTCTATGGCTACACCTTC
-,TRBJ2-3,-,TRBV7-7,CASSLTRGTDTQYF,TGTGCTAGCAGCTTAACCAGGGGCACAGATACGCAGTATTTT
TRBD2,TRBJ2-4,-,TRBV7-6,CASSLGPAGLAKNIQYF,TGTGCCAGCAGCTTAGGCCCAGCGGGGCTAGCCAAAAACATTCAGTACTTC
TRBD2,TRBJ2-1,-,TRBV29-1,CSVLGAGGPDEQFF,TGCAGCGTATTAGGAGCGGGAGGGCCGGACGAGCAGTTCTTC
-,TRBJ1-1,-,TRBV12-2,CASRSWDIMNTEAFF,TGTGCAAGTCGCTCGTGGGACATAATGAACACTGAAGCTTTCTTT
-,TRBJ2-5,-,TRBV12-5,CASALETTETQYF,TGTGCTAGTGCCCTAGAAACGACGGAGACCCAGTACTTC
-,TRBJ2-7,-,TRBV27,CASSLAGAHSGQYF,TGTGCCAGCAGCCTCGCAGGGGCTCACTCCGGGCAGTACTTC
TRBD2,TRBJ2-5,-,TRBV30,CAWSGTSGQETQYF,TGTGCCTGGAGTGGAACTAGCGGCCAAGAGACCCAGTACTTC
-,TRBJ2-5,once,TRBV5-1,CASSLEPETETQYF,TGCGCCAGCAGCTTGGAACCTGAAACCGAGACCCAGTACTTC
TRBD2,TRBJ2-7,once,TRBV6-5,CASSYGRGVYEQYF,TGTGCCAGCAGTTACGGGAGGGGAGTCTACGAGCAGTACTTC
TRBD2,TRBJ2-7,-,TRBV7-8,CASSPRGDRYEQYF,TGTGCCAGCAGCCCCCGGGGGGACCGCTACGAGCAGTACTTC
-,TRBJ2-5,-,TRBV4-1,CASSQVASAETQYF,TGCGCCAGCAGCCAAGTCGCTAGCGCCGAGACCCAGTACTTC
-,TRBJ2-6,-,TRBV10-3,CAISESSRGGPGANVLTF,TGTGCCATCAGTGAGTCCTCACGCGGGGGCCCTGGGGCCAACGTCCTGACTTTC
-,TRBJ2-3,-,TRBV7-9,CASSLGGDSSYTDTQYF,TGTGCCAGCAGCTTGGGAGGAGACAGTTCATACACAGATACGCAGTATTTT
TRBD2,TRBJ2-7,once,TRBV4-2,CASSQDGPTSGYEQYF,TGTGCCAGCAGCCAAGATGGACCGACTAGCGGCTACGAGCAGTACTTC
TRBD2,TRBJ2-1,-,TRBV6-2/TRBV6-3,CASSYSGLAGDAYNEQFF,TGTGCCAGCAGTTACAGCGGACTAGCGGGAGATGCCTACAATGAGCAGTTCTTC
-,TRBJ2-3,-,TRBV5-1,CASSSPASTDTQYF,TGCGCCAGCAGCTCACCGGCCAGCACAGATACGCAGTATTTT
-,TRBJ1-2,-,TRBV12-3/TRBV12-4,CASSLVMGSGYTF,TGTGCCAGCAGTTTAGTCATGGGGAGTGGCTACACCTTC
-,TRBJ2-3,-,TRBV14,CASSQGSWDTDTQYF,TGTGCCAGCAGCCAAGGCTCCTGGGACACAGATACGCAGTATTTT
-,TRBJ2-1,-,TRBV29-1,CSVPYTRDSYNEQFF,TGCAGCGTTCCCTACACCCGGGACTCCTACAATGAGCAGTTCTTC
-,TRBJ1-5,-,TRBV29-1,CSVEEDPNQPQHF,TGCAGCGTTGAAGAAGATCCGAATCAGCCCCAGCATTTT
-,TRBJ2-1,-,TRBV6-5,CASSTITGEQFF,TGTGCCAGCAGCACCATAACAGGGGAGCAGTTCTTC
-,TRBJ1-5,-,TRBV2,CASSRGGGQPQHF,TGTGCCAGCAGTAGAGGTGGGGGTCAGCCCCAGCATTTT
-,TRBJ2-1,-,TRBV5-1,CASSSGESGSNEQFF,TGCGCCAGCAGCTCAGGGGAGTCCGGGTCCAATGAGCAGTTCTTC
-,TRBJ2-1,-,TRBV4-1,CASSQAVASSYNEQFF,TGCGCCAGCAGCCAAGCAGTGGCGAGCTCCTACAATGAGCAGTTCTTC
-,TRBJ2-1,-,TRBV7-7,CASSLGIRETYNEQFF,TGTGCTAGCAGCTTAGGGATCCGGGAGACCTACAATGAGCAGTTCTTC
-,TRBJ2-3,once,TRBV10-3,CAADRGTDTQYF,TGTGCCGCCGATCGGGGTACAGATACGCAGTATTTT